Described below is a single TCR beta chain sequence and its context. Only in-frame clones appear in the TCRdb table, and some are missing; sequencing was by immunoSEQ multiplex PCR. The data hold about 200,000 clones, with 82% observed a single time. V shed 10 bases and J 8 bases; nucleotides not matched to a gene: 7. Germline V gene lookup returns CDR1 KGHDR and CDR2 SFDVKD. The CDR3 spans 13 residues. This sample was taken from a study of blood T cell repertoires in COVID-19. The sequenced sample consisted of peripheral blood. The TCR originated in an older woman with COVID-19, enrolled during active disease. The genes are TRBV24-1 and TRBJ1-2, with TRBD1 matching over 12 bases. CDR3: CATTTGTGGGYTF. The CDR3 nucleotides read TGTGCCACTACCACCGGGACAGGGGGCGGCTACACCTTC.